The source of this T cell receptor (beta chain) is a study of Graves' ophthalmopathy and Graves' hyperthyroidism. This clonotype was observed many times. Its antigen is still unknown. The length of the CDR3 is 15 residues. Germline CDR1 MGHRA, CDR2 YSYEKL. Trimming at V came to 2 bases and at J to 7 bases, leaving 7 bases not matched to a gene. Overall study findings and caveats: A majority of expanded thyroid clonotypes exceeding 0.001 frequency were likewise present in blood. Ophthalmopathy could be told apart from stable hyperthyroidism by a 13-signature model (approximately 90% sensitivity, approximately 81% specificity).

Calling hyperthyroidism stable required that no ophthalmopathy show up within 18 months of follow-up. Diagnostic conclusions were grounded in clinical symptoms, serum thyroxine, TRAb, thyroid ultrasound and orbital computed tomography. RNA transcripts were the source from which TCR beta CDR3 regions were amplified. A first-round RT-PCR used HTBI primers, followed by a second-round multiplex PCR. MiXCR was run by TCRdb on the multiplex PCR reads, yielding one entry per CDR3 protein. The sample holds about 390,000 distinct CDR3 sequences, roughly 15% seen once. This TCR was sampled from an adult woman with stable Graves' hyperthyroidism. The sequencing sample was made of peripheral blood. The chain couples TRBV4-1 to TRBJ2-7; TRBD2 matches at 11 bases. The CDR3 DNA follows: TGCGCCAGCAGCCAATTTAGCGGGAGGGCCGAAGAGCAGTACTTC. It codes for CASSQFSGRAEEQYF.